A single sample gave rise to the 16 T cell receptor beta chains below, sequenced in a study of regulatory T cells in long-lasting Graves disease. Arm-PCR with iRepertoire HTBI primers amplified the CDR3 regions for these TCR beta libraries. Each CDR3 protein gets one entry after TCRdb re-called the multiplex PCR reads with MiXCR. The table lists some 440,000 distinct CDR3 sequences, less than 25% of them singletons. Time point: persistent/refractory GD, antithyroid drugs over 5 years with positive TRAb. Following extraction of RNA from PBMCs, that RNA was used to make the TCR library. The sample in question was peripheral blood mononuclear cells (PBMCs), obtained when the disease was refractory, from a patient treated with antithyroid drugs. The receptors shown here come from a female donor with Graves disease.

This CDR3 is CASSIIGELFF. In nucleotides, the CDR3 is TGTGCCAGCAGCATAATAGGGGAGCTGTTTTTT. V gene TRBV7-2 combines with J gene TRBJ2-2; no firm D call. Trimming removed 5 bases at V and 8 bases at J, with 6 bases between. CDR1 and CDR2 from the germline V gene are SGHTA and FQGNSA. The CDR3 loop spans 11 amino acids.

This clonotype was seen more than once but under ten times. The chain links TRBV5-1 to TRBJ1-1; 9 nucleotides align to TRBD1. The CDR3 extends over 15 amino acids. V was clipped by 2 bases and J by 4 bases; unmatched bases: 6. Germline lookup yields CDR1 SGHRS and CDR2 YFSETQ. The CDR3 loop is CASSFGLDRGTEAFF. As DNA, the CDR3 is TGCGCCAGCAGCTTCGGGCTGGACAGGGGCACTGAAGCTTTCTTT.

This chain links TRBV6-1 with TRBJ2-7; 9 positions match TRBD2. V trimming: 1 base; J trimming: 2 bases; junction bases outside the gene matches: 6. Germline-derived CDR1 and CDR2 are MNHNS and SASEGT. The CDR3 loop spans 16 amino acids. Here the CDR3 reads CASSEGSGRNPYEQYF. For the CDR3, the DNA is TGTGCCAGCAGTGAAGGGAGCGGGAGGAATCCCTACGAGCAGTACTTC.

In this sample, this clonotype turned up many times. The rearrangement joins TRBV30 to TRBJ1-4, with D maybe TRBD1 (5 bases). The V end lost 4 bases, the J end lost 6 bases, and 21 bases lay between the germline ends. Germline loops: CDR1 GTSNPN, CDR2 SVGIG (reference sequence). CDR3 size: 16 residues. The CDR3 region is CAWNTRRRGLDEKLFF. The DNA of the CDR3 is TGTGCCTGGAATACCCGGAGGAGGGGACTGGATGAAAAACTGTTTTTT.

J is TRBJ2-4 and V is TRBV7-8; the match to TRBD2 covers 7 bases. The CDR3 is 16 amino acids. V was clipped by 2 bases and J by 4 bases; unmatched bases: 8. Germline V gene lookup returns CDR1 SGHVS and CDR2 FQNEAQ. CDR3 region: CASSLFASSGKNIQYF. The CDR3 DNA reads TGTGCCAGCAGCTTATTCGCCTCTAGCGGAAAAAACATTCAGTACTTC.

The V gene is TRBV3-1, the J gene TRBJ2-7; 9 bases match TRBD2. V shed 0 bases and J 6 bases; nucleotides not matched to a gene: 6. This CDR3 is 15 amino acids long. Germline assignment: CDR1 LGHDT and CDR2 YNNKEL (reference sequence). The CDR3 region has the DNA TGTGCCAGCAGCCAAGAATTGACTAGCGGACGCGAGCAGTACTTC. Protein: CASSQELTSGREQYF.

Comment on this clonotype: A read error may be the cause here, since a much bigger clone is one base away. V is TRBV15 and J is TRBJ1-4; D gene unclear. The CDR3 extends over 14 amino acids. CDR1 and CDR2 from the germline V gene are LNHNV and YYDKDF (reference sequence). The CDR3 sequence is CATGQTTTNEQLFF. The CDR3 DNA reads TGTGCCACCGGTCAGACTACAACTAATGAACAACTGTTTTTT.

The chain joins TRBV19 to TRBJ1-1, with D unresolved. V was shortened by 7 bases and J by 0 bases, with 18 bases between the two germline ends. This CDR3 is 16 amino acids long. CDR1 is LNHDA and CDR2 is SQIVND in the germline V gene (reference sequence). The CDR3 reads CASNPTIPLMNTEAFF. The CDR3 nucleotides read TGTGCCAGTAACCCTACAATCCCCCTTATGAACACTGAAGCTTTCTTT.

This clonotype showed up just a few times. The chain joins TRBV20-1 to TRBJ1-1; no clear D gene. The germline V gene has CDR1 DFQATT and CDR2 SNEGSKA (reference sequence). This CDR3 is 11 amino acids long. The V and J ends lost 3 bases and 10 bases respectively, with 12 bases between them. The CDR3 sequence: CSARETHRAFF. The CDR3 bases are TGCAGTGCTAGGGAGACCCACCGAGCTTTCTTT.

The gene calls are TRBV7-2 and TRBJ1-1; TRBD1 is a possible D gene (6 bases). This CDR3 has 15 residues. Germline assignment: CDR1 SGHTA and CDR2 FQGNSA. Trimming removed 5 bases from V and 7 bases from J, with 20 bases in between. DNA for the CDR3: TGTGCCAGCAGCGTCGGGCCAACCGGAGGGGGTGAAGCTTTCTTT. It codes for CASSVGPTGGGEAFF.

V is TRBV18 and J is TRBJ2-5; unclear D gene. In germline, CDR1 is KGHSH, CDR2 LQKENI. The CDR3 contains 12 residues. Trimming took 6 bases from V and 5 from J, leaving 10 bases between them. The CDR3 bases are TGTGCCAGCTCCGTTCGACGGGAGACCCAGTACTTC. Protein sequence: CASSVRRETQYF.

The rearrangement links TRBV20-1 to TRBJ2-2, with D possibly matching TRBD2 (5 bases). CDR1 and CDR2 (germline): DFQATT, SNEGSKA (reference sequence). V shed 5 bases and J shed 5 bases, with 9 bases lying between them. The CDR3 is made up of 12 amino acids. CDR3 sequence reads: CSAPPGTGELFF. The CDR3 DNA is TGCAGTGCTCCCCCGGGGACCGGGGAGCTGTTTTTT.

This clonotype was counted many times. The junction departs from the called germline gene at one end, perhaps through a read error. This sequence joins TRBV20-1 and TRBJ2-5, with 11 nucleotides matching TRBD2. The CDR3 is made up of 15 amino acids. Germline lookup yields CDR1 DFQATT and CDR2 SNEGSKA (reference sequence). Here the CDR3 DNA reads TGCAGTGCTAGAGATTTATTGGGACTAGCGGAAACCAGTAGCTTC. Translating it yields CSARDLLGLAETSSF.

There are many counts of this clonotype. The chain employs TRBV28 and TRBJ1-3; D uncertain. The CDR3 totals 13 residues. Germline V CDR1 and CDR2: MDHEN, SYDVKM. The germline V and J ends were trimmed by 4 bases and 1 base, with 5 bases remaining between them. CDR3 region: CASSSESGNTIYF. The CDR3 coding sequence is TGTGCCAGCAGTTCGGAATCTGGAAACACCATATATTTT.

This clonotype has ten or more counts. The CDR3 is CATSAPSGRPLNNEQFF. The CDR3 DNA is TGTGCCACCAGTGCCCCTAGCGGGAGGCCCCTAAACAATGAGCAGTTCTTC. The chain recombines TRBV24-1 with TRBJ2-1, with 11 bases identical to TRBD2. Germline assignment: CDR1 KGHDR and CDR2 SFDVKD. The junction had 10 bases not matched to a gene; V was cut back by 5 bases and J by 5 bases. The CDR3 is 17 amino acids.

Turning to this clonotype: This may come from a read error, since a much larger clone is one base off. The genes are TRBV28 and TRBJ2-7, with D perhaps TRBD1 (5 bases). The CDR3 totals 14 residues. The germline CDR1 and CDR2 sequences are MDHEN and SYDVKM. CDR3 bases: TGTGCCAGCAGACCCCGCCGGACACGATACGAGCGGTACTTC. It is translated as CASRPRRTRYERYF.